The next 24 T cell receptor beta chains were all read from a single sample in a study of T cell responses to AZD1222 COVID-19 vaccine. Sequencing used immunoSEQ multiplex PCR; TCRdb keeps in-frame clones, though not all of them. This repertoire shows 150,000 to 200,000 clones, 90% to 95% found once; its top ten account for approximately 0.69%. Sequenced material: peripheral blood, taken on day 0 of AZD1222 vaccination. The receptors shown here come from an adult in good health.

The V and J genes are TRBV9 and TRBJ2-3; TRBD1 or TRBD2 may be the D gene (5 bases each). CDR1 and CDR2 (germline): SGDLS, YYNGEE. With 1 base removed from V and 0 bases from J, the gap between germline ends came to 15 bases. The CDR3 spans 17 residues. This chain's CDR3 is CASSVPVEGSSTDTQYF. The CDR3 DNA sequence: TGTGCCAGCAGCGTACCTGTAGAGGGGTCCAGCACAGATACGCAGTATTTT.

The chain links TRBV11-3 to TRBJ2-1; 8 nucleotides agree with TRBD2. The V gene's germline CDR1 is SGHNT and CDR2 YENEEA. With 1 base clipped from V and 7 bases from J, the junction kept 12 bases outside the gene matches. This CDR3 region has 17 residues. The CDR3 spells CASSLAPPGGRKNEQFF. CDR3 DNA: TGTGCCAGCAGCTTAGCCCCCCCGGGCGGGAGGAAGAATGAGCAGTTCTTC. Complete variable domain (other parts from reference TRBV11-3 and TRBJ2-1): EAGVVQSPRYKIIEKKQPVAFWCNPISGHNTLYWYLQNLGQGPELLIRYENEEAVDDSQLPKDRFSAERLKGVDSTLKIQPAELGDSAVYLCASSLAPPGGRKNEQFFGPGTRLTVL.

The chain's CDR3 is CASSKGKGFWDSHYGYTF. The CDR3 DNA reads as TGTGCCAGCAGCAAAGGAAAGGGATTTTGGGACAGCCACTATGGCTACACCTTC. This chain uses TRBV21-1 with TRBJ1-2; the table's D call, TRBD1, was not checked against the DNA. TRBV21-1 is annotated as a pseudogene. The CDR3 is 18 residues long.

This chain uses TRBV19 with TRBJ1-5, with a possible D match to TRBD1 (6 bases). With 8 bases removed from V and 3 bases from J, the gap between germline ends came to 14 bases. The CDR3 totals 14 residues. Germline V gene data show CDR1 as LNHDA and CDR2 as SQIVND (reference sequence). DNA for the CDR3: TGTGCCAGTGAGGGGGAGGCCGACAATCAGCCCCAGCATTTT. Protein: CASEGEADNQPQHF.

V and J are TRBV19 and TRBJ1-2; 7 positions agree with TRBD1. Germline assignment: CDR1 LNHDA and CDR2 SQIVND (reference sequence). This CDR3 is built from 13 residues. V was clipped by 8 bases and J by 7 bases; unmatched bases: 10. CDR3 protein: CASGRQGKGGYTF. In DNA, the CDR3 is TGTGCCAGTGGACGACAGGGAAAGGGTGGCTACACCTTC.

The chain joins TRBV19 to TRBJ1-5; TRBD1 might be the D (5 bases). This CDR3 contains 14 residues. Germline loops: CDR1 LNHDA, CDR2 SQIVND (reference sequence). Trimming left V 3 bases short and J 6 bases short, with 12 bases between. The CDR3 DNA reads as TGTGCCAGTAGTATCTCCGGGGGAGGTCAGCCCCAGCATTTT. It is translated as CASSISGGGQPQHF.

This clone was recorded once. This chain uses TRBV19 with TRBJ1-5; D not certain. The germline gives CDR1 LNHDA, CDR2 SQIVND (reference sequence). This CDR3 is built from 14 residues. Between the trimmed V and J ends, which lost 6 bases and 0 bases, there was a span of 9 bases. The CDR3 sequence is CASRGKYSNQPQHF. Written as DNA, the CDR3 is TGTGCCAGTAGGGGAAAATATAGCAATCAGCCCCAGCATTTT.

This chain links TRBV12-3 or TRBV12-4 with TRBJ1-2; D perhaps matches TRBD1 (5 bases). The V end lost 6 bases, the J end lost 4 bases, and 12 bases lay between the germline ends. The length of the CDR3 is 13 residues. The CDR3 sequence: CASRNSGGYGYTF. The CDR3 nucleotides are TGTGCCAGCAGAAACTCCGGGGGCTATGGCTACACCTTC.

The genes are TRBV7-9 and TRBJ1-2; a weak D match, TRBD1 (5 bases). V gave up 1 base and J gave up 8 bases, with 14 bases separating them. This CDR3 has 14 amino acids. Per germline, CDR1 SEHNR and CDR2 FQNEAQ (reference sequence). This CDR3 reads CASSLEAGKEGYTF. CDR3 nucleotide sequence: TGTGCCAGCAGCTTAGAGGCAGGGAAGGAGGGCTACACCTTC.

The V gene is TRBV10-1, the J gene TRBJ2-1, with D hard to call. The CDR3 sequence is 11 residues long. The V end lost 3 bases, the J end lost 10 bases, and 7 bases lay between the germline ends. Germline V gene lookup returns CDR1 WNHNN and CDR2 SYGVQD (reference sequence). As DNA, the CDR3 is TGCGCCAGCAGTGATCAGGTAGAGCAGTTCTTC. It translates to CASSDQVEQFF.

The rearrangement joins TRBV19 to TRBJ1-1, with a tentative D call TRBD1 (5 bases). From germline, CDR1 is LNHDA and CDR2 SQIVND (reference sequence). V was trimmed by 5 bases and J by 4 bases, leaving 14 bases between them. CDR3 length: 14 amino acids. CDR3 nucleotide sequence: TGTGCCAGTAGTCTACGCCTGGGGGGCACTGAAGCTTTCTTT. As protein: CASSLRLGGTEAFF.

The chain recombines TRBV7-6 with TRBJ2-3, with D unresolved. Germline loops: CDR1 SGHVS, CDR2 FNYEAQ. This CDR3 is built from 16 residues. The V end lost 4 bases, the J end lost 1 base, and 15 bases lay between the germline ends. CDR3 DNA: TGTGCCAGCAGCTCTAACAACGACTTCCGCACAGATACGCAGTATTTT. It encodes CASSSNNDFRTDTQYF.

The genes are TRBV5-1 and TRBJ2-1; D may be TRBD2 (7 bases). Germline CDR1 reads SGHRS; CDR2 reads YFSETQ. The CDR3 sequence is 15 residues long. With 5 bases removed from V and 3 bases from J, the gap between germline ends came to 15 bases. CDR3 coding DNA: TGCGCCAGCAGGGATTTTAGGGGGGGCTACAATGAGCAGTTCTTC. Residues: CASRDFRGGYNEQFF.

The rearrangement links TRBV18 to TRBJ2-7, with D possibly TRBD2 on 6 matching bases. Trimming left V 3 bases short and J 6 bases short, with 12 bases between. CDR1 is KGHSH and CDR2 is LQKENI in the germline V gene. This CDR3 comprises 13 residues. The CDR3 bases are TGTGCCAGCTCACCGCAGGGAGGTGGCGAGCAGTACTTC. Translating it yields CASSPQGGGEQYF.

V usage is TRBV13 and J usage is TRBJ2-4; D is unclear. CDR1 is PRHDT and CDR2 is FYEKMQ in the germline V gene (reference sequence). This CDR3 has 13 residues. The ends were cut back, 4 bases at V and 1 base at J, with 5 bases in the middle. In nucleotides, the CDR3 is TGTGCCAGCAGCTACATCGCCAAAAACATTCAGTACTTC. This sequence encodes CASSYIAKNIQYF.

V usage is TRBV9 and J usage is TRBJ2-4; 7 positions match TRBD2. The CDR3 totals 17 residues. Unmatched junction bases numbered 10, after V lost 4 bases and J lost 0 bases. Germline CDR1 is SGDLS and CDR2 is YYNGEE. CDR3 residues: CASSPKEGGLAKNIQYF. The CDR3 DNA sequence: TGTGCCAGCAGCCCGAAGGAGGGAGGGCTAGCCAAAAACATTCAGTACTTC.

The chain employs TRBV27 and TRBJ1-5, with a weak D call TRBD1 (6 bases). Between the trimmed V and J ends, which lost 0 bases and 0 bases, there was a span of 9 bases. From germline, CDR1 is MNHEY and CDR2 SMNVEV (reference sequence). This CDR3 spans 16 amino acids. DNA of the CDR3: TGTGCCAGCAGTTTATCCGGGACACATAGCAATCAGCCCCAGCATTTT. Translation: CASSLSGTHSNQPQHF.

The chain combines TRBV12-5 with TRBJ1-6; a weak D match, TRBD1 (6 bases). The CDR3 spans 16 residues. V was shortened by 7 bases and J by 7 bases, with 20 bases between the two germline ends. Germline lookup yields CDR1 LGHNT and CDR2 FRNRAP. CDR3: CASANSSGGRNSPLHF. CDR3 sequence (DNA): TGTGCTAGTGCCAACTCCTCCGGGGGCCGAAATTCACCCCTCCACTTT.

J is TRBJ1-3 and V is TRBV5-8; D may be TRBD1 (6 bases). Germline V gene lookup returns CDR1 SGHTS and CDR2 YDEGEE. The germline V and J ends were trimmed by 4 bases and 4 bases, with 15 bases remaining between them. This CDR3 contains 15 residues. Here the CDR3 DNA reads TGTGCCAGCAGCCTAAACAGGGTCTACGGAAACACCATATATTTT. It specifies CASSLNRVYGNTIYF. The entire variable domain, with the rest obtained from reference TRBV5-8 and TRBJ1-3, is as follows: EAGVTQSPTHLIKTRGQQATLRCSPISGHTSVYWYQQALGLGLQFLLWYDEGEERNRGNFPPRFSGRQFPNYSSELNVNALELEDSALYLCASSLNRVYGNTIYFGEGSWLTVV.

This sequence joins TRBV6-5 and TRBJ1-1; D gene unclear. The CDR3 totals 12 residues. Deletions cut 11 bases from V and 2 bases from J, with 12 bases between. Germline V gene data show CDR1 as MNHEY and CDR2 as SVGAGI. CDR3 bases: TGTGCCCCTAGGAGAAACAACACTGAAGCTTTCTTT. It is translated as CAPRRNNTEAFF.

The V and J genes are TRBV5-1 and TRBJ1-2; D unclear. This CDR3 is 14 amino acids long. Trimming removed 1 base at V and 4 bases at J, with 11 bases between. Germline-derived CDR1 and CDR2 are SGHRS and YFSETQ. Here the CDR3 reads CASSLYGDLYGYTF. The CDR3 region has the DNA TGCGCCAGCAGCTTGTACGGGGATCTCTATGGCTACACCTTC.

The CDR3 here is CASSVVGDYRTDTQYF. DNA for the CDR3: TGTGCCAGCAGCGTAGTCGGGGATTACCGCACAGATACGCAGTATTTT. The chain employs TRBV9 and TRBJ2-3, with D perhaps TRBD2 (5 bases). Deletions cut 0 bases from V and 1 base from J, with 12 bases between. The CDR3 is 16 residues long. Germline V gene data show CDR1 as SGDLS and CDR2 as YYNGEE.

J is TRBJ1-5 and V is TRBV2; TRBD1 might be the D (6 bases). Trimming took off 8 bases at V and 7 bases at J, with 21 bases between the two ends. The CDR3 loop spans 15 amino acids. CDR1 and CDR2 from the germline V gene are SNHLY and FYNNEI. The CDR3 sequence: CASGLNREGLQPQHF. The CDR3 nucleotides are TGTGCCAGCGGCTTAAACAGGGAGGGGCTACAGCCCCAGCATTTT. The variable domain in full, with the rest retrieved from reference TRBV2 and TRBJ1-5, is EPEVTQTPSHQVTQMGQEVILRCVPISNHLYFYWYRQILGQKVEFLVSFYNNEISEKSEIFDDQFSVERPDGSNFTLKIRSTKLEDSAMYFCASGLNREGLQPQHFGDGTRLSIL.

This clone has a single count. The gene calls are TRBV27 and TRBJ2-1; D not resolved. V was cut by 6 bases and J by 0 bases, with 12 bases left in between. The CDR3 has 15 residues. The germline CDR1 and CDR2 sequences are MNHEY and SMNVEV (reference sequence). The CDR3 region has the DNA TGTGCCAGCAGACCTTTGGGAAGCTCCTACAATGAGCAGTTCTTC. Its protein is CASRPLGSSYNEQFF.